Presented here are 17 T cell receptor beta chains from one specimen sequenced in a study of T cells in Graves' hyperthyroidism and ophthalmopathy. From RNA transcripts, TCR beta CDR3 regions were amplified. Primed by the HTBI set, a first-round RT-PCR was run on the TCR CDR3. TCRdb itself ran the multiplex PCR reads through MiXCR, one entry per CDR3 protein. Altogether around 450,000 distinct CDR3 sequences are present, about a sixth being singletons, with the ten largest covering roughly 7.4%. What was sequenced was blood. All receptors derive from a young woman with Graves' hyperthyroidism.

In its sample, this clonotype was seen many times. V gene TRBV24-1 combines with J gene TRBJ1-1; 7 positions match TRBD1. The V segment lost 7 bases and the J segment 2 bases; nucleotides outside the gene matches: 3. This CDR3 has 13 residues. The germline V gene encodes CDR1 KGHDR and CDR2 SFDVKD. CDR3 protein: CATRGQDNTEAFF. The CDR3 DNA is TGTGCCACCAGAGGACAGGACAACACTGAAGCTTTCTTT.

This clonotype was seen ten or more times. This chain uses TRBV11-2 with TRBJ2-6; D gene ambiguous. In germline, CDR1 is SGHAT, CDR2 FQNNGV. V was trimmed by 0 bases and J by 0 bases, leaving 6 bases between them. CDR3 size: 16 residues. This chain's CDR3 is CASSLDGPSGANVLTF. DNA for the CDR3: TGTGCCAGCAGCTTAGATGGGCCCTCTGGGGCCAACGTCCTGACTTTC. Using reference TRBV11-2 and TRBJ2-6 for the parts outside the CDR3, the full variable domain is EAGVAQSPRYKIIEKRQSVAFWCNPISGHATLYWYQQILGQGPKLLIQFQNNGVVDDSQLPKDRFSAERLKGVDSTLKIQPAKLEDSAVYLCASSLDGPSGANVLTFGAGSRLTVL.

CDR3 amino acids: CASSLGLAHGSNEQFF. The CDR3 DNA follows: TGCGCCAGCAGCCTCGGACTAGCCCACGGCAGCAATGAGCAGTTCTTC. This chain links TRBV5-1 with TRBJ2-1, with TRBD2 identical over 8 bases. V dropped 4 bases and J dropped 6; count of bases not matched to a gene: 12. The CDR3 consists of 16 residues. Germline V gene lookup returns CDR1 SGHRS and CDR2 YFSETQ.

Concerning this clonotype itself: A much larger clone differs by one base, so this may be a read error. This chain connects TRBV4-1 to TRBJ2-7, with D perhaps TRBD1 (6 bases). The germline gives CDR1 MGHRA, CDR2 YSYEKL. The CDR3 covers 15 residues. Trimming removed 7 bases from V and 5 bases from J, with 21 bases in between. Here the CDR3 reads CASTHSPRGSDEQYF. CDR3 sequence (DNA): TGCGCCAGCACCCACTCCCCCAGGGGATCGGACGAGCAGTACTTC.

This clonotype has ten or more counts. The chain links TRBV6-1 to TRBJ2-1, with a weak D call TRBD1 (7 bases). The length of the CDR3 is 14 residues. Trimming cost V 11 bases and J 2 bases, with 16 bases left between them. The germline gives CDR1 MNHNS, CDR2 SASEGT. CDR3 nucleotide sequence: TGTGCCGTCCAGGGGGGCGGGACCTACAATGAGCAGTTCTTC. It yields the protein CAVQGGGTYNEQFF.

This clonotype was counted ten times or more. The CDR3 region is CSARDHGRATYGYTF. CDR3 DNA sequence: TGCAGTGCTAGAGATCACGGCAGGGCCACCTATGGCTACACCTTC. This chain joins TRBV20-1 and TRBJ1-2; maybe TRBD1 (5 bases). V was pared by 0 bases and J by 4 bases, with 15 bases between. The length of the CDR3 is 15 residues. Germline-derived CDR1 and CDR2 are DFQATT and SNEGSKA (reference sequence).

This clonotype was counted at least ten times. The CDR3 here is CAWRQDQLWNGYTF. CDR3 bases: TGTGCCTGGAGGCAAGACCAGTTGTGGAATGGCTACACCTTC. The rearrangement joins TRBV30 to TRBJ1-2; D remains unclear. V lost 3 bases to trimming and J lost 6 bases, with 17 bases between them. The CDR3 is 14 amino acids. Per germline, CDR1 GTSNPN and CDR2 SVGIG (reference sequence).

This clonotype appeared many times. In nucleotides, the CDR3 is TGCAGTGCTAGAGATCGGCTAGCGGGGTCCTACGAGCAGTACTTC. Amino acids: CSARDRLAGSYEQYF. The chain links TRBV20-1 to TRBJ2-7, with TRBD2 matching 9 bases. CDR1 is DFQATT, CDR2 SNEGSKA, per germline (reference sequence). After removal of 0 bases from V and 1 base from J, the junction contained 4 bases not matched to a gene. The CDR3 has 15 amino acids.

This clonotype has ten or more counts. DNA for the CDR3: TGTGCCAGCAGTTTTAGTGGGCTCGAGCAGTACTTC. This translates into CASSFSGLEQYF. This chain joins TRBV27 and TRBJ2-7; D remains unclear. The V gene's germline CDR1 is MNHEY and CDR2 SMNVEV (reference sequence). The CDR3 extends over 12 amino acids. Deletions cut 3 bases from V and 6 bases from J, with 9 bases between.

This clonotype was seen ten or more times. V usage is TRBV2 and J usage is TRBJ1-3; D is uncertain. The germline V gene encodes CDR1 SNHLY and CDR2 FYNNEI. Trimming took off 4 bases at V and 4 bases at J, with 11 bases between the two ends. This CDR3 spans 14 amino acids. This chain's CDR3 is CASSAVADGNTIYF. Here the CDR3 DNA reads TGTGCCAGCAGTGCAGTCGCAGACGGAAACACCATATATTTT.

This chain connects TRBV12-3 or TRBV12-4 to TRBJ2-1; 9 bases agree with TRBD1. This CDR3 is built from 15 residues. V shed 2 bases and J 4 bases; nucleotides not matched to a gene: 3. CDR3 coding DNA: TGTGCCAGCAGTTTACGTGGACAGGGGTACAATGAGCAGTTCTTC. This gives the protein CASSLRGQGYNEQFF.

The V and J genes are TRBV14 and TRBJ2-2; D is ambiguous. Trimming pared 1 base from V and 4 bases from J, leaving 13 bases between. Looked up from germline, CDR1 is SGHDN and CDR2 is FVKESK. CDR3 size: 16 residues. This CDR3 reads CASSQGWQLSTGELFF. In DNA, the CDR3 is TGTGCCAGCAGCCAAGGCTGGCAGTTAAGCACCGGGGAGCTGTTTTTT.

The sample holds many counts of this clonotype. The V and J genes are TRBV12-3 or TRBV12-4 and TRBJ2-2; D possibly uses TRBD1 or TRBD2 (5 bases each). The length of the CDR3 is 14 residues. Between the trimmed V and J ends, which lost 7 bases and 2 bases, there was a span of 11 bases. The CDR3 loop is CASNRDVNTGELFF. CDR3 DNA: TGTGCCAGCAACCGGGACGTTAACACCGGGGAGCTGTTTTTT.

This chain connects TRBV2 to TRBJ2-7, with D perhaps matching TRBD1 (6 bases). V gave up 3 bases and J gave up 7 bases, with 16 bases separating them. The CDR3 length is 14 residues. Looked up from germline, CDR1 is SNHLY and CDR2 is FYNNEI. Here the CDR3 DNA reads TGTGCCAGCAGTGATGCATCAGGGGTGGGGGAGCAGTACTTC. Its protein product is CASSDASGVGEQYF.

Many counts were recorded for this clonotype. The V and J genes are TRBV20-1 and TRBJ1-3, with D possibly matching TRBD1 (6 bases). CDR3 size: 15 residues. V lost 0 bases to trimming and J lost 4 bases, with 13 bases between them. Germline CDR1 and CDR2: DFQATT and SNEGSKA (reference sequence). The CDR3 spells CSARDYRTEGNTIYF. Written as DNA, the CDR3 is TGCAGTGCTAGAGATTACAGGACAGAAGGAAACACCATATATTTT.

This clonotype has ten or more counts. The chain carries TRBV12-3 or TRBV12-4 and TRBJ1-1; maybe TRBD1 (5 bases). The CDR3 contains 13 residues. The V gene lost 1 base and the J gene lost 4 bases, with 7 bases spanning the gap. The CDR3 nucleotides read TGTGCCAGCAGTTTAGTAGGGGTCACTGAAGCTTTCTTT. Its translation is CASSLVGVTEAFF.

As DNA, the CDR3 is TGTGCCAGCTCACCGTGGGGGCTCGGCAGCAATCAGCCCCAGCATTTT. This translates into CASSPWGLGSNQPQHF. The chain joins TRBV18 to TRBJ1-5, with D perhaps matching TRBD1 (6 bases). Trimming stripped 3 bases from V and 1 base from J, with 13 bases between. The V gene's germline CDR1 is KGHSH and CDR2 LQKENI. This CDR3 is built from 16 residues.